This TCR beta chain came from a study of cytomegalovirus exposure and HLA in healthy donors. Study-wide results and caveats: As a later analysis revealed, the rate of TCR association differed by HLA locus, with DRB1 most and HLA-C fewest. Overall, around 160 TCR beta chains were annotated as cytomegalovirus-associated. In a later analysis, parvovirus B19, influenza, CMV and Epstein-Barr virus appeared linked to several top co-occurrence clusters. For most subjects, TCR beta sequences were reported to predict HLA-A and HLA-B alleles with accuracy.

The J segment lost 8 bases and the V segment lost 2 bases, leaving 3 bases of the junction unmatched. The germline V gene encodes CDR1 DFQATT and CDR2 SNEGSKA (reference sequence). CDR3 length equals 11 residues. Both 60 Vbeta primers and 13 Jbeta primers went into the PCR. Some clones are missing from TCRdb's copy, which holds only in-frame ones; the method was immunoSEQ multiplex PCR. The sample includes roughly 170,000 clones, roughly 82% of them seen just once. A remark on this clone: The antigen is not known.

The sequence was obtained from a girl aged 2-15 years in good health and CMV-seropositive. The chain has TRBV20-1 and TRBJ2-7; 7 nucleotides match TRBD2. Source material: PBMCs. The DNA of the CDR3 is TGCAGTGCTAGACGACTAGCTAAGCAGTACTTC. It yields the protein CSARRLAKQYF.